This T cell receptor (beta chain) stems from a study of blood T cell repertoires in COVID-19. With 3 bases clipped from V and 2 bases from J, the junction kept 3 bases outside the gene matches. This CDR3 contains 14 residues. CDR1 MDHEN and CDR2 SYDVKM come from the germline V gene. Worth noting for this clone: This specimen includes other DNA sequences encoding the same CDR3.

Authors' analysis steps: Amplifying reference gene primers gave estimates of nucleated cell counts. Sequencing was performed with immunoSEQ multiplex PCR; in TCRdb, only in-frame clones are kept and a portion is missing. V, J and clone size are those of that table, while D and trimming were read from the DNA. The data contain 250,000 or so clones, around 86% of them singletons. Seattle patient enrollment occurred during active infection, with longitudinal follow-up thereafter. The specimen sequenced was peripheral blood. The receptor comes from an older woman with COVID-19, enrolled during active disease. The chain joins TRBV28 to TRBJ2-7, with TRBD1 identical over 8 bases. For the CDR3, the DNA is TGTGCCAGCAGTTTCCGACAGGGGACCTACGAGCAGTACTTC. It yields the protein CASSFRQGTYEQYF. The entire variable domain, with the rest obtained from reference TRBV28 and TRBJ2-7, is as follows: DVKVTQSSRYLVKRTGEKVFLECVQDMDHENMFWYRQDPGLGLRLIYFSYDVKMKEKGDIPEGYSVSREKKERFSLILESASTNQTSMYLCASSFRQGTYEQYFGPGTRLTVT.